This T cell receptor beta chain stems from a study of early T cells in non-severe SARS-CoV-2 infection. TCRdb redid the calling of the 5' RACE reads with MiXCR, one entry per CDR3 protein. The profile shows 98,000 or so distinct CDR3 sequences, about 10% of them singletons. What was sequenced was whole blood. This TCR was recovered from an adult who was a healthcare worker with PCR-confirmed SARS-CoV-2 infection or an uninfected control (not recorded which).

CDR3 in DNA: TGTGCCAGCAGCTTAGGGACGGCTAATCAGCCCCAGCATTTT. Translating gives CASSLGTANQPQHF. V usage is TRBV5-6 and J usage is TRBJ1-5, with a tentative D call TRBD1 (5 bases). The germline CDR1 and CDR2 sequences are SGHDT and YYEEEE. The CDR3 covers 14 residues. V was clipped by 2 bases and J by 4 bases, with 10 bases between them.